This paragraph covers one T cell receptor beta chain sequence. Assay used: immunoSEQ multiplex PCR; TCRdb lists only in-frame clones, some missing. The table has 150,000 to 190,000 clones, approximately 79% seen once; the top ten hold around 7.8%. This entry is derived from a study of blood T cell repertoires in COVID-19. Study overall: Acute and convalescent COVID-19 samples came from the United States, Italy and Spain.

Study members were between about 18 and 95 years old and lived in 24 US regions. With 3 bases clipped from V and 7 bases from J, the junction kept 9 bases outside the gene matches. Germline values: CDR1 KGHSH, CDR2 LQKENI. CDR3 size: 16 residues. The clonotype was recovered from a man aged 45-60 years who had recovered from COVID-19. Sequences were obtained from PBMCs or T cells enriched from blood (not recorded which). This rearrangement joins TRBV18 to TRBJ2-1, with 10 bases fitting TRBD1. CDR3 in amino acids: CASSPLDRGLMNEQFF. The CDR3 DNA sequence: TGTGCCAGCTCACCCCTCGACAGGGGGCTTATGAATGAGCAGTTCTTC.